Below are 30 T cell receptor beta chains sequenced from a single sample in a study of blood T cell repertoires in COVID-19. Assay used: immunoSEQ multiplex PCR; TCRdb lists only in-frame clones, some missing. The table lists roughly 170,000 clones, 86% of them singletons. Sequencing was performed on peripheral blood. The receptors were gathered from a man aged 65-85 years with active or convalescent COVID-19.

The rearrangement links TRBV5-1 to TRBJ1-5; D possibly corresponds to TRBD1 (5 bases). There are 16 residues in the CDR3. Germline V gene lookup returns CDR1 SGHRS and CDR2 YFSETQ. V was clipped by 0 bases and J by 6 bases, with 16 bases between them. CDR3 in amino acids: CASSLAGGAQGQPQHF. The DNA of the CDR3 is TGCGCCAGCAGCTTGGCCGGAGGGGCGCAGGGTCAGCCCCAGCATTTT.

This chain links TRBV24-1 with TRBJ2-3; 9 bases are shared with TRBD1. With V trimmed by 3 bases and J by 5 bases, 8 bases remained unmatched. Germline V gene lookup returns CDR1 KGHDR and CDR2 SFDVKD. CDR3 length: 16 amino acids. DNA for the CDR3: TGTGCCACCAGTGATCGTACAGGGGGCGCAGGAGATACGCAGTATTTT. Its protein is CATSDRTGGAGDTQYF.

The rearrangement links TRBV5-1 to TRBJ1-6; 8 bases are a match to TRBD1. Trimming removed 2 bases from V and 7 bases from J; junction bases left unmatched: 5. Germline V lookup: CDR1 SGHRS, CDR2 YFSETQ. The CDR3 is 15 residues long. CDR3 coding DNA: TGCGCCAGCAGCTTATGGACAGGGAGGAATTCACCCCTCCACTTT. This sequence encodes CASSLWTGRNSPLHF.

This rearrangement joins TRBV5-1 to TRBJ1-1, with no clear D. V was cut by 1 base and J by 1 base, with 5 bases left in between. Germline V gene sequence: CDR1 SGHRS, CDR2 YFSETQ. The CDR3 runs 13 residues. The CDR3 DNA is TGCGCCAGCAGCTTGCCGGGGAACACTGAAGCTTTCTTT. Translated, it gives CASSLPGNTEAFF.

The chain carries TRBV6-5 and TRBJ1-2, with 7 bases matching TRBD1. This CDR3 has 14 residues. V was clipped by 4 bases and J by 8 bases; unmatched bases: 10. Germline lookup yields CDR1 MNHEY and CDR2 SVGAGI. The CDR3 bases are TGTGCCAGCAGTTTACCGGGACAGCCGACGGGCTACACCTTC. It yields the protein CASSLPGQPTGYTF.

For the CDR3, the DNA is TGTGCCTTCAACAGGGTTCTGGGCTACACCTTC. Protein sequence: CAFNRVLGYTF. The chain recombines TRBV30 with TRBJ1-2, with D possibly matching TRBD1 (6 bases). The CDR3 runs to 11 residues. Between the trimmed V and J ends, which lost 7 bases and 8 bases, there was a span of 14 bases. Germline V gene data show CDR1 as GTSNPN and CDR2 as SVGIG (reference sequence).

This clone was seen once. This chain uses TRBV27 with TRBJ2-7; TRBD1 agrees at 12 bases. V lost 4 bases and J lost 4; bases outside the gene matches: 8. The CDR3 has 16 amino acids. Germline V gene data show CDR1 as MNHEY and CDR2 as SMNVEV (reference sequence). The CDR3 spells CASSSRDRGLVYEQYF. CDR3 bases: TGTGCCAGCAGTTCAAGGGACAGGGGGCTCGTGTACGAGCAGTACTTC.

This chain joins TRBV5-4 and TRBJ2-7, with 9 bases that match TRBD1. J lost 5 bases, V lost 1 base, and 4 bases had no gene match. Germline CDR1 and CDR2: SGHNT and YYREEE (reference sequence). There are 14 residues in the CDR3. The CDR3 loop reads CASSLNRGPHEQYF. The DNA for the CDR3 is TGTGCCAGCAGCTTGAACAGGGGGCCCCACGAGCAGTACTTC.

Note on this clone: Mismatch with germline at one junction end may stem from a read error. The chain recombines TRBV9 with TRBJ2-1, with TRBD2 matching over 10 bases. This CDR3 spans 21 amino acids. Looked up from germline, CDR1 is SGDLS and CDR2 is YYNGEE. DNA of the CDR3: TGTGCCAGCAGCGTAGCTGATGGAGGGACTAGCGCCTCCCAATACTACAGTGAGCAGTTCTTC. This gives the protein CASSVADGGTSASQYYSEQFF.

This clone has just a few counts. This rearrangement joins TRBV28 to TRBJ1-5; 9 nucleotides line up with TRBD1. The germline V gene has CDR1 MDHEN and CDR2 SYDVKM. The CDR3 contains 17 residues. The junction had 11 bases not matched to a gene; V was cut back by 6 bases and J by 2 bases. CDR3 sequence: CASSPLGQGSRNQPQHF. CDR3 DNA sequence: TGTGCCAGCAGCCCACTGGGACAGGGTAGTCGCAATCAGCCCCAGCATTTT.

The gene calls are TRBV6-1 and TRBJ1-5, with 8 bases lining up with TRBD1. The CDR3 runs to 14 residues. Per the germline V gene, CDR1 is MNHNS and CDR2 is SASEGT. V dropped 2 bases and J dropped 10; count of bases not matched to a gene: 7. DNA for the CDR3: TGTGCCAGCAGTGAACAGGGGGCAGAGGTCCCCCAGCATTTT. Amino acids: CASSEQGAEVPQHF.

V and J are TRBV18 and TRBJ1-2; maybe TRBD1 (5 bases). With 5 bases removed from V and 7 bases from J, the gap between germline ends came to 14 bases. From germline, CDR1 is KGHSH and CDR2 LQKENI. CDR3 size: 13 residues. CDR3 DNA sequence: TGTGCCAGCTCAATGACCGGGGGAGGTGGCTACACCTTC. This encodes CASSMTGGGGYTF.

This clone was seen a handful of times. The chain uses TRBV7-2 and TRBJ1-1, with D perhaps TRBD1 (6 bases). The CDR3 totals 13 residues. Germline V gene lookup returns CDR1 SGHTA and CDR2 FQGNSA. Trimming left V 7 bases short and J 5 bases short, with 14 bases between. The CDR3 is CASTRGARTEAFF. CDR3 nucleotide sequence: TGTGCCAGCACCCGGGGGGCGCGGACTGAAGCTTTCTTT.

J is TRBJ1-6 and V is TRBV7-3; no clear D gene. Germline V gene data show CDR1 as SGHTA and CDR2 as FQGTGA. CDR3 length equals 12 residues. Trimming pared 4 bases from V and 8 bases from J, leaving 6 bases between. This CDR3 is CASSSGDSPLHF. The CDR3, as DNA: TGTGCCAGCAGCTCCGGGGATTCACCCCTCCACTTT.

This clone was seen more than once but under ten times. The chain has TRBV27 and TRBJ2-1, with D maybe TRBD2 (5 bases). This CDR3 region has 15 residues. The V end was cut by 8 bases, the J end by 1 base, with 15 bases between. Germline V CDR1 and CDR2: MNHEY, SMNVEV (reference sequence). The CDR3 loop is CASCSDFPSYNEQFF. CDR3 nucleotides: TGTGCCAGCTGCTCGGACTTCCCATCCTACAATGAGCAGTTCTTC.

V usage is TRBV12-3 or TRBV12-4 and J usage is TRBJ1-6; 10 nucleotides agree with TRBD1. Losses at the gene ends were 7 bases for V and 10 bases for J; bases not matched to a gene: 4. The CDR3 consists of 13 residues. CDR3 in amino acids: CASMTGGKSPLHF. The CDR3 nucleotides read TGTGCCAGCATGACAGGGGGCAAATCACCCCTCCACTTT.

The gene calls are TRBV27 and TRBJ1-2, with D possibly TRBD1 on 6 matching bases. This CDR3 contains 14 residues. Per the germline V gene, CDR1 is MNHEY and CDR2 is SMNVEV (reference sequence). V was trimmed by 4 bases and J by 8 bases, leaving 17 bases between them. For the CDR3, the DNA is TGTGCCAGCAGTTACAGGGAAGGTTGGCAAGGCTACACCTTC. Its protein product is CASSYREGWQGYTF.

The genes are TRBV5-1 and TRBJ2-3; 7 nucleotides agree with TRBD2. This CDR3 comprises 16 residues. Germline CDR1 SGHRS, CDR2 YFSETQ. Trimming removed 0 bases from V and 2 bases from J; junction bases left unmatched: 6. The CDR3 loop is CASSLAPAGTTDTQYF. Written as DNA, the CDR3 is TGCGCCAGCAGCTTGGCCCCAGCGGGAACCACAGATACGCAGTATTTT.

The CDR3 loop reads CASSNRAGRYEQYF. The CDR3 DNA sequence: TGTGCCAGTAGTAACAGGGCAGGGCGATACGAGCAGTACTTC. This chain links TRBV19 with TRBJ2-7; the D gene is possibly TRBD1 (6 bases). Germline loops: CDR1 LNHDA, CDR2 SQIVND (reference sequence). Deletions cut 4 bases from V and 4 bases from J, with 14 bases between. This CDR3 region has 14 residues.

By sample fraction, this clone is medium-sized. The gene calls are TRBV2 and TRBJ2-2, with 12 positions matching TRBD2. The CDR3 spans 16 residues. Germline lookup yields CDR1 SNHLY and CDR2 FYNNEI. V lost 7 bases, J lost 5 bases, and 8 bases stayed unmatched. This chain's CDR3 is CASKRLAGGGTGELFF. The CDR3 DNA reads as TGTGCCAGCAAAAGGCTAGCGGGAGGGGGGACCGGGGAGCTGTTTTTT.

The genes are TRBV28 and TRBJ1-4; D is undetermined. The CDR3 runs to 11 residues. V lost 7 bases to trimming and J lost 4 bases, with 4 bases between them. The germline V gene encodes CDR1 MDHEN and CDR2 SYDVKM. The CDR3 nucleotides are TGTGCCAGCATTAATAATGAAAAACTGTTTTTT. Translating it yields CASINNEKLFF.

The chain recombines TRBV21-1 with TRBJ2-7; the D call TRBD2 from the table was never checked on the DNA. TRBV21-1 represents a pseudogene. The CDR3 extends over 15 amino acids. Here the CDR3 DNA reads TGTGCCAGCAGCATTGGACTAGCCAGCTCCTACGAGCAGTACTTC. This translates into CASSIGLASSYEQYF.

The chain links TRBV7-9 to TRBJ2-7, with 8 bases that match TRBD1. J lost 1 base, V lost 3 bases, and 5 bases had no gene match. The CDR3 is 15 amino acids. Germline V gene sequence: CDR1 SEHNR, CDR2 FQNEAQ (reference sequence). The CDR3 nucleotides are TGTGCCAGCAGCTTCCGTGACAGGGGTTCCTACGAGCAGTACTTC. As protein: CASSFRDRGSYEQYF. Together with reference TRBV7-9 and TRBJ2-7, the CDR3 gives the full variable domain: DTGVSQNPRHKITKRGQNVTFRCDPISEHNRLYWYRQTLGQGPEFLTYFQNEAQLEKSRLLSDRFSAERPKGSFSTLEIQRTEQGDSAMYLCASSFRDRGSYEQYFGPGTRLTVT.

The V gene is TRBV5-1, the J gene TRBJ2-5; 12 bases are a match to TRBD2. Germline trimming cut 0 bases from V and 4 bases from J; bases unmatched to any gene: 7. The germline V gene encodes CDR1 SGHRS and CDR2 YFSETQ. The CDR3 covers 17 residues. As DNA, the CDR3 is TGCGCCAGCAGCTTGGCCTCACTAGCGGGAGGAGCAGAGACCCAGTACTTC. This sequence encodes CASSLASLAGGAETQYF.

The V and J genes are TRBV3-1 (or the pseudogene TRBV3-2) and TRBJ1-1, with TRBD1 identical over 8 bases. The germline V gene has CDR1 LGHDT and CDR2 YNNKEL (reference sequence). After removal of 6 bases from V and 8 bases from J, the junction contained 11 bases not matched to a gene. This CDR3 has 14 amino acids. DNA for the CDR3: TGTGCCAGCAGAGACAGGGGAGGCCTCGGGGAAGCTTTCTTT. Translation gives CASRDRGGLGEAFF.

The chain recombines TRBV28 with TRBJ1-1; weak D call: TRBD1 (6 bases). Trimming left V 8 bases short and J 5 bases short, with 18 bases between. Germline lookup yields CDR1 MDHEN and CDR2 SYDVKM. The CDR3 length is 14 residues. CDR3 sequence (DNA): TGTGCCAGCCGGATTACGGGGGGCGTGACTGAAGCTTTCTTT. Protein sequence: CASRITGGVTEAFF. The full variable domain, completed using reference TRBV28 and TRBJ1-1, is DVKVTQSSRYLVKRTGEKVFLECVQDMDHENMFWYRQDPGLGLRLIYFSYDVKMKEKGDIPEGYSVSREKKERFSLILESASTNQTSMYLCASRITGGVTEAFFGQGTRLTVV.

This chain uses TRBV7-8 with TRBJ1-3; 10 bases are a match to TRBD1. V was clipped by 1 base and J by 3 bases; unmatched bases: 0. Germline values: CDR1 SGHVS, CDR2 FQNEAQ. The CDR3 is 15 amino acids. CDR3 sequence (DNA): TGTGCCAGCAGCTTAGGGGACAGGGGTGGAAACACCATATATTTT. This codes for CASSLGDRGGNTIYF.

The chain uses TRBV4-3 and TRBJ1-4; D not resolved. In germline, CDR1 is LGHNA, CDR2 YSLEER. The CDR3 covers 14 residues. V lost 7 bases and J 6 bases, leaving 15 bases between the germline ends. The DNA for the CDR3 is TGCGCCAGCAACACTCCGGGGAGGGATGAAAAACTGTTTTTT. This gives the protein CASNTPGRDEKLFF.

V is TRBV7-2 and J is TRBJ2-7; TRBD2 matches at 12 bases. CDR3 length: 18 residues. J was trimmed by 4 bases and V by 4 bases; bases with no gene match: 14. Germline V CDR1 and CDR2: SGHTA, FQGNSA. The CDR3 region is CASSSREGLAGFSYEQYF. The DNA of the CDR3 is TGTGCCAGCAGCTCCAGGGAAGGACTAGCGGGATTCTCTTACGAGCAGTACTTC. The full variable domain, in which reference TRBV7-2 and TRBJ2-7 provide the parts outside the CDR3, is GAGVSQSPSNKVTEKGKDVELRCDPISGHTALYWYRQSLGQGLEFLIYFQGNSAPDKSGLPSDRFSAERTGGSVSTLTIQRTQQEDSAVYLCASSSREGLAGFSYEQYFGPGTRLTVT.

This sequence joins TRBV6-5 and TRBJ2-1; TRBD2 aligns across 11 bases. Looked up from germline, CDR1 is MNHEY and CDR2 is SVGAGI. This CDR3 region has 14 residues. V was clipped by 10 bases and J by 9 bases; unmatched bases: 11. The CDR3 loop reads CAIKTGLAAGEQFF. The DNA for the CDR3 is TGTGCCATTAAGACGGGACTAGCGGCCGGTGAGCAGTTCTTC.